The clone carrying this TCR beta chain was found once. Its matching antigen is unknown. The data were taken from a study of cytomegalovirus exposure and HLA in healthy donors. Study-level results: In a later analysis, TCR association rates varied by HLA locus: DRB1 most, HLA-C fewest. Reportedly, TCR beta sequences accurately predicted HLA-A and HLA-B alleles in most subjects. In a later analysis, a genetic analysis reported fewer productive-TCR N-insertions in an Asian-associated ancestry cluster than the cohort average.

The PCR ran on 60 Vbeta and 13 Jbeta primers. Clones were read by immunoSEQ multiplex PCR, and TCRdb kept only the in-frame ones, dropping some. The profile covers roughly 150,000 clones, with roughly 80% appearing a single time and 2% to 2.5% taken by the ten largest. V lost 4 bases and J lost 2, with 5 bases in between. The CDR3 is 13 residues long. Germline V lookup: CDR1 LNHDA, CDR2 SQIVND (reference sequence). Material: PBMCs. This receptor was taken from a male donor in good health and CMV-seronegative. The J gene is TRBJ2-2, the V gene TRBV19; D unclear. CDR3 residues: CASSKTNTGELFF. In DNA, the CDR3 is TGTGCCAGTAGTAAGACAAACACCGGGGAGCTGTTTTTT. The full variable domain, in which reference TRBV19 and TRBJ2-2 provide the parts outside the CDR3, is DGGITQSPKYLFRKEGQNVTLSCEQNLNHDAMYWYRQDPGQGLRLIYYSQIVNDFQKGDIAEGYSVSREKKESFPLTVTSAQKNPTAFYLCASSKTNTGELFFGEGSRLTVL.